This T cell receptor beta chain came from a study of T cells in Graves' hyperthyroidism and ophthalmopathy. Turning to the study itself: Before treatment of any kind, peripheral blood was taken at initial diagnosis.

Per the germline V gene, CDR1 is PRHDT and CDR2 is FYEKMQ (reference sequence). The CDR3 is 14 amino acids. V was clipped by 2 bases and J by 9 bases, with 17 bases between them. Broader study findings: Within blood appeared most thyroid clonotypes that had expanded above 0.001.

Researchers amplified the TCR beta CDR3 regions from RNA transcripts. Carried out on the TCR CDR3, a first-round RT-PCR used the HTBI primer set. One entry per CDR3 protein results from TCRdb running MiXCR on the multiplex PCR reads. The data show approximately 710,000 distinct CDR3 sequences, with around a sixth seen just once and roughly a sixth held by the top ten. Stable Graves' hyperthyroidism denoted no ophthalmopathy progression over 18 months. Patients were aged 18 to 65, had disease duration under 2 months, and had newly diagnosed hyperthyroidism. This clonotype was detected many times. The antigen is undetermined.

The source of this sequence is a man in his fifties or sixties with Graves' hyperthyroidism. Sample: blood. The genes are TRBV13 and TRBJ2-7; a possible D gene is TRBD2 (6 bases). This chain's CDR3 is CASSLWDSQMAQYF. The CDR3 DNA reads TGTGCCAGCAGCTTATGGGACTCACAGATGGCGCAGTACTTC.